This T cell receptor beta chain was recorded in a study of hypomethylating agent response in myelodysplastic syndrome. The method was immunoSEQ multiplex PCR; TCRdb's version includes in-frame clones alone and lacks a portion of them. Of approximately 5,800 clones in the sample, over 80% are singletons; the top ten hold around a tenth. Per the germline V gene, CDR1 is DFQATT and CDR2 is SNEGSKA (reference sequence). The CDR3 is made up of 11 amino acids. The V and J ends lost 6 bases and 1 base respectively, with 6 bases between them. This chain joins TRBV20-1 and TRBJ1-1; D unresolved. The sequencing here drew on bone marrow, taken before or after starting hypomethylating agent treatment for myelodysplastic syndrome (not recorded which). The TCR sequence derives from a human donor with myelodysplastic syndrome. DNA for the CDR3: TGCAGTGCCGACGGGAACACTGAAGCTTTCTTT. As protein: CSADGNTEAFF.